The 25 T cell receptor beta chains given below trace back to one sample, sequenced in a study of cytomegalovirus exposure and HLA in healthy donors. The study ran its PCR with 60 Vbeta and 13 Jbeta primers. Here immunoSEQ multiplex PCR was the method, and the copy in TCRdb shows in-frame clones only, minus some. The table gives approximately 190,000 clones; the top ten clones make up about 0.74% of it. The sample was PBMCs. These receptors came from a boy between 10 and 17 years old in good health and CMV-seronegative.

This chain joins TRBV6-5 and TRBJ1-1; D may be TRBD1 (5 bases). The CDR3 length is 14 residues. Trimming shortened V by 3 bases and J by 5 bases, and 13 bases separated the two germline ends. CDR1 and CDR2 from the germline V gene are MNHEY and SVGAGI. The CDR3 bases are TGTGCCAGCAGTTATTGGGGGGTAAAAACTGAAGCTTTCTTT. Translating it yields CASSYWGVKTEAFF.

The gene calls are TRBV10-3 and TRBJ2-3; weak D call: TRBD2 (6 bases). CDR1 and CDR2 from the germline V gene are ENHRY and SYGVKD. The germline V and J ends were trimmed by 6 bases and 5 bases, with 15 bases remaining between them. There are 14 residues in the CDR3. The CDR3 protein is CAIRGSRGLDTQYF. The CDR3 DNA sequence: TGTGCCATCAGGGGGTCCCGGGGGTTAGATACGCAGTATTTT.

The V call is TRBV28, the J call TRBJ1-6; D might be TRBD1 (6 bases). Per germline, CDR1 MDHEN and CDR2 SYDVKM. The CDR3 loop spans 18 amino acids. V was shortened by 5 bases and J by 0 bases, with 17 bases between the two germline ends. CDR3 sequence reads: CASSPEDSRSSYNSPLHF. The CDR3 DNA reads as TGTGCCAGCAGTCCCGAGGACAGTCGAAGCTCCTATAATTCACCCCTCCACTTT.

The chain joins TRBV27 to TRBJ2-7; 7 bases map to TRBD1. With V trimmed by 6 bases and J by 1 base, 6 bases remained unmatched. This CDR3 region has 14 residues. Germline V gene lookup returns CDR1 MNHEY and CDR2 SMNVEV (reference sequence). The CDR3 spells CASSIQGVSYEQYF. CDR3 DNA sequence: TGTGCCAGCAGCATCCAGGGGGTTTCCTACGAGCAGTACTTC.

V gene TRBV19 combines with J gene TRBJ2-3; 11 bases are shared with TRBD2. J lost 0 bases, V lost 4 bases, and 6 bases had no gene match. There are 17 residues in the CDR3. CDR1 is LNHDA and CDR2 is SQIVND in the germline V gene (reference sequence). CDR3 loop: CASSTTSGGTSTDTQYF. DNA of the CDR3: TGTGCCAGTAGTACAACTAGCGGGGGAACTAGCACAGATACGCAGTATTTT. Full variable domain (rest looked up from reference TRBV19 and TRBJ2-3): DGGITQSPKYLFRKEGQNVTLSCEQNLNHDAMYWYRQDPGQGLRLIYYSQIVNDFQKGDIAEGYSVSREKKESFPLTVTSAQKNPTAFYLCASSTTSGGTSTDTQYFGPGTRLTVL.

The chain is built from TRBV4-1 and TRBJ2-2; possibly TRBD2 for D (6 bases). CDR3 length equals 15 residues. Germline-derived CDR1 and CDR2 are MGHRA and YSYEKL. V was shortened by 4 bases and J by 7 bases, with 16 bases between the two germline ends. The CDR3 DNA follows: TGCGCCAGCAGCCCGTATTCAGGGAGGAGCGGGGAGCTGTTTTTT. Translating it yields CASSPYSGRSGELFF.

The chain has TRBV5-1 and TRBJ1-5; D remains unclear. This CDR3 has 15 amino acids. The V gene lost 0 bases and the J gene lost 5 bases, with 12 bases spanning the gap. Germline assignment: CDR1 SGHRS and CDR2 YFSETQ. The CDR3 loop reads CASSLAGREDQPQHF. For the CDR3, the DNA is TGCGCCAGCAGCTTGGCCGGTAGGGAGGATCAGCCCCAGCATTTT.

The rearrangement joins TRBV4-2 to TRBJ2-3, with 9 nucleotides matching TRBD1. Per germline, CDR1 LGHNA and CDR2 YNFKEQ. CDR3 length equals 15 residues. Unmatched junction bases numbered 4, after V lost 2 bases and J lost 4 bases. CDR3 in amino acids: CASSQRTGDADTQYF. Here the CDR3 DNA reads TGTGCCAGCAGCCAACGGACAGGGGATGCAGATACGCAGTATTTT.

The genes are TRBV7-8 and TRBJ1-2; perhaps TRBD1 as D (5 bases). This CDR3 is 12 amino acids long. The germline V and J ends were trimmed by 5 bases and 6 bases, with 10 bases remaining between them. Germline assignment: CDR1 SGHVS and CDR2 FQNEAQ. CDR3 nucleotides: TGTGCCAGCAGCCTGGGGGGGGATGGCTACACCTTC. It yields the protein CASSLGGDGYTF.

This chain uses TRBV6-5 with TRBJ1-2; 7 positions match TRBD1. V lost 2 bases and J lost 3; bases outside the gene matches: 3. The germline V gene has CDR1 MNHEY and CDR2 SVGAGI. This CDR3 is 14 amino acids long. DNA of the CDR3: TGTGCCAGCAGTTACCTCGGGACAGACTATGGCTACACCTTC. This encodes CASSYLGTDYGYTF.

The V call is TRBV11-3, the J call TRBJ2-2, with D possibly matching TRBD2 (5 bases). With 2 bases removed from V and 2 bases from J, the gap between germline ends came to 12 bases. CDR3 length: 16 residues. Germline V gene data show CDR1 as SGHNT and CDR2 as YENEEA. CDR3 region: CASSLSGSLNTGELFF. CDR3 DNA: TGTGCCAGCAGCTTAAGCGGCAGCCTAAACACCGGGGAGCTGTTTTTT.

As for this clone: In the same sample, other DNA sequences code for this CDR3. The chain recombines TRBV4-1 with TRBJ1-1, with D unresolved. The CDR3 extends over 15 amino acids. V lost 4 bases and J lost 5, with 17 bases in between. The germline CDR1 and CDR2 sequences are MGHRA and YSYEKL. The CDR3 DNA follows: TGCGCCAGCAGCCGCCGCGCTGTCGAGGGAACTGAAGCTTTCTTT. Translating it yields CASSRRAVEGTEAFF.

The CDR3 region has the DNA TGTGCCTCCAGGGGGTTCGGTTCACCCCTCCACTTT. Translation: CASRGFGSPLHF. This chain uses TRBV25-1 with TRBJ1-6; 7 bases map to TRBD1. Germline-derived CDR1 and CDR2 are MGHDK and SYGVNS. Trimming at V came to 11 bases and at J to 9 bases, leaving 7 bases not matched to a gene. The CDR3 contains 12 residues.

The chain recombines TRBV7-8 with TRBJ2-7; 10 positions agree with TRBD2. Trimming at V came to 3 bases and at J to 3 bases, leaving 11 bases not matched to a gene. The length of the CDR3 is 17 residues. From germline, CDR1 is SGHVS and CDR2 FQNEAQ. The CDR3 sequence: CASSLAILAGDNYEQYF. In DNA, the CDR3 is TGTGCCAGCAGCTTGGCAATCCTAGCGGGGGATAACTACGAGCAGTACTTC.

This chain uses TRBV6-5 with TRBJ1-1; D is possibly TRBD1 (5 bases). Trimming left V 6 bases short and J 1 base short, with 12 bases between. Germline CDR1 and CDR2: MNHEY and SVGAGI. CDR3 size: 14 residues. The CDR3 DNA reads TGTGCCAGCAGGGGGCTTAGGGGGAACACTGAAGCTTTCTTT. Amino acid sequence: CASRGLRGNTEAFF.

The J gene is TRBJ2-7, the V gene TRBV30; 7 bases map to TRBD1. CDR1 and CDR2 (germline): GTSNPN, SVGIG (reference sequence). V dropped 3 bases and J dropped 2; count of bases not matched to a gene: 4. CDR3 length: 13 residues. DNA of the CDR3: TGTGCCTGGAGGTGGGACAGAGCCTACGAGCAGTACTTC. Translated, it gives CAWRWDRAYEQYF.

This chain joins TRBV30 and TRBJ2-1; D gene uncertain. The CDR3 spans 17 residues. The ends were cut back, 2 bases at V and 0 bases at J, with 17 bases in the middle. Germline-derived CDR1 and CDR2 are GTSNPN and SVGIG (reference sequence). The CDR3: CAWSTAEATSSYNEQFF. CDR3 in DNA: TGTGCCTGGAGTACGGCCGAGGCCACGAGCTCCTACAATGAGCAGTTCTTC.

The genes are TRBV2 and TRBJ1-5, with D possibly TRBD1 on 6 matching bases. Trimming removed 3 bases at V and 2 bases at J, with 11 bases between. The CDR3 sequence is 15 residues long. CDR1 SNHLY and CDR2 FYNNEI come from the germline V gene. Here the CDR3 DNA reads TGTGCCAGCAGTGAGGGGGCAGGGGGCAATCAGCCCCAGCATTTT. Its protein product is CASSEGAGGNQPQHF.

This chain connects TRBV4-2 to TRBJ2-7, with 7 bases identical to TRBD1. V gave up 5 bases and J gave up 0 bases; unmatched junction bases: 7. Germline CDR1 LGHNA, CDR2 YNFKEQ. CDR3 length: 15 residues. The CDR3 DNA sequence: TGTGCCAGCAGCGCGAGGGGACAGAGCTCCTACGAGCAGTACTTC. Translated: CASSARGQSSYEQYF.

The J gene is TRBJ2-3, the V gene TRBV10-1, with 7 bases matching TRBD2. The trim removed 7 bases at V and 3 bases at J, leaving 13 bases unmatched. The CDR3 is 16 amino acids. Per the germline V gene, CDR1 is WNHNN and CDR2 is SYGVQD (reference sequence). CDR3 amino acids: CASKIPGREYTDTQYF. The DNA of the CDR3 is TGCGCCAGCAAAATCCCAGGGAGGGAGTATACAGATACGCAGTATTTT.

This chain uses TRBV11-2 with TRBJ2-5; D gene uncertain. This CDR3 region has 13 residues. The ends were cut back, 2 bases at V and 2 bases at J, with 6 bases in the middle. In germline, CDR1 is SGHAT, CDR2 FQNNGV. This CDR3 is CASSLTRQETQYF. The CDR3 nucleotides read TGTGCCAGCAGCTTAACCAGACAAGAGACCCAGTACTTC.

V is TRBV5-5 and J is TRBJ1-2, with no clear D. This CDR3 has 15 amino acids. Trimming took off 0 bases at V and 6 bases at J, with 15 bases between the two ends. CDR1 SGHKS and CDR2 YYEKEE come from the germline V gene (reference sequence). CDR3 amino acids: CASSLEYRIVDGYTF. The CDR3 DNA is TGTGCCAGCAGCTTGGAGTATAGAATAGTGGATGGCTACACCTTC.

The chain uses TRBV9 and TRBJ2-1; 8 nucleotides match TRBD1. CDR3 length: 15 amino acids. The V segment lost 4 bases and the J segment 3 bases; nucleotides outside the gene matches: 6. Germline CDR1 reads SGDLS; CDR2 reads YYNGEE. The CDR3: CASSTTGEYYNEQFF. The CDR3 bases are TGTGCCAGCAGCACGACAGGGGAGTACTACAATGAGCAGTTCTTC.

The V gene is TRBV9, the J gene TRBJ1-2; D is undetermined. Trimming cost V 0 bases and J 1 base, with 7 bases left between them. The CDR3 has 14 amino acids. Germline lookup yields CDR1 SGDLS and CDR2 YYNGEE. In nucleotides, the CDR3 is TGTGCCAGCAGCGTAGGACGGGGTAACTATGGCTACACCTTC. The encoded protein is CASSVGRGNYGYTF.

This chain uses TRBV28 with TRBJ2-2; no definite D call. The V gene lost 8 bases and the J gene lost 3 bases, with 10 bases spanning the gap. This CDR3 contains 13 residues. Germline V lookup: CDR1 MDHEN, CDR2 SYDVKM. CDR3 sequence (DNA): TGTGCCAGCCTCAAGCGAGACACCGGGGAGCTGTTTTTT. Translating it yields CASLKRDTGELFF.